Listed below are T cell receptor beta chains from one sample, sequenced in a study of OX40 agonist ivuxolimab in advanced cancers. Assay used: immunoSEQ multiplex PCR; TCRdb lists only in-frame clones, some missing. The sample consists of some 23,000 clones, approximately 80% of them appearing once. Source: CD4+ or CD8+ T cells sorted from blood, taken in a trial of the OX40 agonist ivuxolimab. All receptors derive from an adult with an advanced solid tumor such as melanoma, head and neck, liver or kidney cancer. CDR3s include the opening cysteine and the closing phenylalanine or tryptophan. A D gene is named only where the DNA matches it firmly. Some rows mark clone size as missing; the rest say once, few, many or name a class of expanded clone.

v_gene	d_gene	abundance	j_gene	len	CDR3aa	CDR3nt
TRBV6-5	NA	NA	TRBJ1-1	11	CASGGNTEAFF	TGTGCCAGCGGGGGGAACACTGAAGCTTTCTTT
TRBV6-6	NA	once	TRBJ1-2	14	CASSPRTVRYGYTF	TGTGCCAGCAGTCCCCGGACAGTACGCTATGGCTACACCTTC
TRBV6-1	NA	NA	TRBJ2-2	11	CASGRTGELFF	TGTGCCAGCGGGAGGACCGGGGAGCTGTTTTTT
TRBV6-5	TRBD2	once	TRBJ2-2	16	CASSYGEGFYVGELFF	TGTGCCAGCAGTTACGGGGAGGGATTCTACGTCGGGGAGCTGTTTTTT
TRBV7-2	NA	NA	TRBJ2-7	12	CASSSLVYEQYF	TGTGCCAGCAGCTCCCTAGTCTACGAGCAGTACTTC
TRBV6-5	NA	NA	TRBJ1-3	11	CASRGGNTIYF	TGTGCCAGCCGAGGGGGAAACACCATATATTTT
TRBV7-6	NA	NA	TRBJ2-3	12	CASSLADPRQYF	TGTGCCAGCAGCTTAGCTGACCCTCGGCAGTATTTT
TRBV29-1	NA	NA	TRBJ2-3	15	CSALAGPISTDTQYF	TGCAGCGCCTTGGCAGGGCCAATAAGCACAGATACGCAGTATTTT
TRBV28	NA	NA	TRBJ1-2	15	CASSRPGRAHYGYTF	TGTGCCAGCAGTCGTCCGGGACGGGCTCACTATGGCTACACCTTC
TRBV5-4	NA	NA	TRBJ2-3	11	CASSQTGTQYF	TGTGCCAGCAGCCAGACCGGTACGCAGTATTTT
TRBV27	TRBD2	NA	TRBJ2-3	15	CASSLSGGPRDTQYF	TGTGCCAGCAGTCTTAGCGGGGGCCCCAGAGATACGCAGTATTTT
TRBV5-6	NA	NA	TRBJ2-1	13	CASSSGTHNEQFF	TGTGCCAGCAGCTCGGGGACCCACAATGAGCAGTTCTTC
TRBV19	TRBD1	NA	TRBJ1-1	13	CASWDRVGTEAFF	TGTGCCAGTTGGGACAGGGTGGGCACTGAAGCTTTCTTT
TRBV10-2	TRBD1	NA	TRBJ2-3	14	CASRPGQLTDTQYF	TGCGCCAGCAGACCGGGACAGCTCACAGATACGCAGTATTTT
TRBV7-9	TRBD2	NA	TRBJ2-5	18	CASSLDGRGGSDQETQYF	TGTGCCAGCAGCTTAGACGGGCGGGGGGGATCGGACCAAGAGACCCAGTACTTC
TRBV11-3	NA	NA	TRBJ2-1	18	CASSLVAAGGYSYNEQFF	TGTGCCAGCAGCTTAGTAGCGGCAGGGGGATATTCCTACAATGAGCAGTTCTTC
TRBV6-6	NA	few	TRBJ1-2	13	CASSYLATDGYTF	TGTGCCAGCAGTTACCTCGCCACAGATGGCTACACCTTC
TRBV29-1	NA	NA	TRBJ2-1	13	CSVVGRVRNEQFF	TGCAGCGTGGTGGGTCGGGTCAGGAATGAGCAGTTCTTC
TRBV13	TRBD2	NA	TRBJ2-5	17	CASSSRASGGIWETQYF	TGTGCCAGCAGCTCCCGTGCTAGCGGGGGGATTTGGGAGACCCAGTACTTC
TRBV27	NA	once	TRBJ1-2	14	CASSLSAGNYGYTF	TGTGCCAGCAGTTTGAGCGCGGGGAACTATGGCTACACCTTC
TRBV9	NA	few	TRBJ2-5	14	CASSEGGGRETQYF	TGTGCCAGCAGCGAGGGGGGAGGTCGGGAGACCCAGTACTTC
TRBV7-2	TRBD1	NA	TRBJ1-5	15	CASSLNRGRGQPQHF	TGTGCCAGCAGCTTAAATAGGGGGCGAGGGCAGCCCCAGCATTTT
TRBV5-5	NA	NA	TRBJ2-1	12	CASSLQYNEQFF	TGTGCCAGCAGCCTTCAATACAATGAGCAGTTCTTC
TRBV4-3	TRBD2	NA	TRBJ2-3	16	CASSQEVAGTTDTQYF	TGCGCCAGCAGCCAAGAAGTAGCGGGGACCACAGATACGCAGTATTTT
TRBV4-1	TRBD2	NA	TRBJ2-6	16	CASSQAGGSGANVLTF	TGCGCCAGCAGCCAAGCGGGGGGCTCTGGGGCCAACGTCCTGACTTTC
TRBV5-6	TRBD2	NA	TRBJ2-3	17	CASSLGLAGGRRDTQYF	TGTGCCAGCAGCTTGGGTCTAGCGGGGGGGCGTAGAGATACGCAGTATTTT
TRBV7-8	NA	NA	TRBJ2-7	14	CASSPWGSTYEQYF	TGTGCCAGCAGCCCTTGGGGTAGTACTTACGAGCAGTACTTC
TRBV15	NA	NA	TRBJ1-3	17	CATSRDRPGQGGNTIYF	TGTGCCACCAGCAGAGATCGGCCGGGGCAGGGGGGAAACACCATATATTTT
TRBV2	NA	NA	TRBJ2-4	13	CASRIIHENIQYF	TGTGCCAGCAGAATCATACACGAAAACATTCAGTACTTC
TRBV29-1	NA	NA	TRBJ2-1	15	CSVVPSRLAYNEQFF	TGCAGCGTTGTACCCTCCCGACTAGCCTACAATGAGCAGTTCTTC
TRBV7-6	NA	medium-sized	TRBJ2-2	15	CASSYQVVSTGELFF	TGTGCCAGCAGCTATCAGGTGGTTAGCACCGGGGAGCTGTTTTTT
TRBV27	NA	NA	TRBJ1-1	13	CASSAGLNTEAFF	TGTGCCAGCAGTGCCGGCTTGAACACTGAAGCTTTCTTT
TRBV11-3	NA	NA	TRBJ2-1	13	CASSLTRRDEQFF	TGTGCCAGCAGCTTGACCCGGAGGGATGAGCAGTTCTTC
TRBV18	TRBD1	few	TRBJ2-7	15	CASSRPGTEVDEQYF	TGTGCCAGCTCACGACCCGGGACAGAGGTGGACGAGCAGTACTTC
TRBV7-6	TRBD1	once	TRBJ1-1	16	CASSYTRQGKNTEAFF	TGTGCCAGCAGCTACACCCGACAGGGTAAGAACACTGAAGCTTTCTTT
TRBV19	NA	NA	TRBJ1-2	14	CASSIEGGYYGYTF	TGTGCCAGTAGTATAGAGGGCGGCTACTATGGCTACACCTTC
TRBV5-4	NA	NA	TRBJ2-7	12	CASSFGSYEQYF	TGTGCCAGCAGCTTCGGCTCATACGAGCAGTACTTC
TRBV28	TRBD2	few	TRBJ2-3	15	CASSPSGELTDTQYF	TGTGCCAGCAGTCCTAGCGGGGAACTCACAGATACGCAGTATTTT
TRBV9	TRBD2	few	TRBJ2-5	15	CASSEGLAGMETQYF	TGTGCCAGCAGCGAGGGACTAGCGGGGATGGAGACCCAGTACTTC
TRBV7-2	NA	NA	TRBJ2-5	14	CASSSRHYEETQYF	TGTGCCAGCAGCTCTCGACATTACGAAGAGACCCAGTACTTC